Each of the 3 T cell receptor beta chains below was sequenced from the same sample in a study of cytomegalovirus exposure and HLA in healthy donors. It was with 60 Vbeta and 13 Jbeta primers that the PCR ran. The method was immunoSEQ multiplex PCR; TCRdb's version includes in-frame clones alone and lacks a portion of them. The listing contains tens of thousands of clones. Sequences were obtained from PBMCs. These receptor sequences come from a woman in her forties in good health and CMV-seropositive.

The chain couples TRBV18 to TRBJ2-7, with 9 bases lining up with TRBD1. This CDR3 spans 16 amino acids. Germline assignment: CDR1 KGHSH and CDR2 LQKENI. J lost 5 bases, V lost 0 bases, and 8 bases had no gene match. The chain's CDR3 is CASSPPGQGLRHEQYF. CDR3 DNA: TGTGCCAGCTCACCACCTGGACAGGGGCTCCGCCACGAGCAGTACTTC. Filled out from reference TRBV18 and TRBJ2-7, the complete variable domain reads NAGVMQNPRHLVRRRGQEARLRCSPMKGHSHVYWYRQLPEEGLKFMVYLQKENIIDESGMPKERFSAEFPKEGPSILRIQQVVRGDSAAYFCASSPPGQGLRHEQYFGPGTRLTVT.

This rearrangement joins TRBV29-1 to TRBJ1-2; 8 positions agree with TRBD1. Trimming took 3 bases from V and 8 from J; bases not matched to a gene: 14. Germline-derived CDR1 and CDR2 are SQVTM and ANQGSEA. The CDR3 extends over 15 amino acids. This chain's CDR3 is CSVDRGGQGVGGYTF. CDR3 sequence (DNA): TGCAGCGTTGATAGGGGAGGACAGGGCGTTGGGGGCTACACCTTC.

This chain links TRBV7-3 with TRBJ1-4; 7 bases align to TRBD1. The V gene's germline CDR1 is SGHTA and CDR2 FQGTGA. The CDR3 spans 14 residues. V shed 4 bases and J 7 bases; nucleotides not matched to a gene: 6. CDR3: CASSSGTEGEKLFF. Written as DNA, the CDR3 is TGTGCCAGCAGCTCGGGGACAGAGGGTGAAAAACTGTTTTTT.